These 23 T cell receptor beta chains were sequenced from one sample in a study of shared clonotypes between healthy human individuals. Clones were read by immunoSEQ multiplex PCR, and TCRdb kept only the in-frame ones, dropping some. Of some 2,500,000 clones in the sample, 93% are singletons; the top ten hold about 0.38%. Sequences were obtained from naive CD4+ T cells from PBMCs. Documented subset: CD45RA+ positively selected. These TCRs come from a man between 18 and 35 years old in good health. Some clones in this sample may be carry-over from other donors' samples.

This chain uses TRBV5-1 with TRBJ2-5, with 10 bases fitting TRBD2. CDR1 is SGHRS and CDR2 is YFSETQ in the germline V gene. Germline trimming cut 0 bases from V and 3 bases from J; bases unmatched to any gene: 2. This CDR3 region has 15 residues. The CDR3 DNA follows: TGCGCCAGCAGCTTGGAACTAGCGGGAAAAGAGACCCAGTACTTC. The encoded protein is CASSLELAGKETQYF.

The chain is built from TRBV28 and TRBJ1-2, with 7 bases identical to TRBD1. Germline loops: CDR1 MDHEN, CDR2 SYDVKM. The CDR3 extends over 14 amino acids. V was pared by 4 bases and J by 4 bases, with 6 bases of the junction left unmatched. The CDR3 DNA follows: TGTGCCAGCAGTTCGGAAACAGGGGCCTATGGCTACACCTTC. Protein sequence: CASSSETGAYGYTF.

The chain recombines TRBV7-6 with TRBJ1-1; TRBD1 might be the D (6 bases). The CDR3 totals 15 residues. Trimming took off 5 bases at V and 1 base at J, with 14 bases between the two ends. CDR1 and CDR2 from the germline V gene are SGHVS and FNYEAQ. CDR3 sequence: CASSPGTRWNTEAFF. As DNA, the CDR3 is TGTGCCAGCAGCCCGGGGACACGGTGGAACACTGAAGCTTTCTTT.

The rearrangement links TRBV7-9 to TRBJ2-7; D is unclear. The CDR3 loop spans 12 amino acids. Trimming took off 5 bases at V and 6 bases at J, with 11 bases between the two ends. Germline loops: CDR1 SEHNR, CDR2 FQNEAQ (reference sequence). The CDR3 here is CASSLIVGEQYF. The CDR3 DNA sequence: TGTGCCAGCAGCCTGATAGTGGGCGAGCAGTACTTC.

This rearrangement joins TRBV14 to TRBJ1-4, with no clear D. Per germline, CDR1 SGHDN and CDR2 FVKESK. Trimming took off 4 bases at V and 5 bases at J, with 14 bases between the two ends. CDR3 length: 15 residues. The CDR3 reads CASSPSQWSNEKLFF. CDR3 sequence (DNA): TGTGCCAGCAGCCCATCGCAGTGGTCCAATGAAAAACTGTTTTTT.

The chain has TRBV28 and TRBJ2-5, with 9 nucleotides matching TRBD2. J lost 5 bases, V lost 5 bases, and 12 bases had no gene match. Germline V lookup: CDR1 MDHEN, CDR2 SYDVKM. The CDR3 runs 16 residues. The CDR3 DNA reads TGTGCCAGCAGTCCCCACAGCGGGAGGCCAGGGGAGACCCAGTACTTC. It encodes CASSPHSGRPGETQYF.

The chain has TRBV19 and TRBJ1-2; 8 bases line up with TRBD1. With 4 bases clipped from V and 0 bases from J, the junction kept 7 bases outside the gene matches. This CDR3 contains 16 residues. Germline loops: CDR1 LNHDA, CDR2 SQIVND (reference sequence). This CDR3 is CASSRTGSEANYGYTF. The DNA of the CDR3 is TGTGCCAGTAGTAGGACAGGGTCGGAAGCTAACTATGGCTACACCTTC.

V and J are TRBV7-3 and TRBJ2-7; maybe TRBD2 (5 bases). Per the germline V gene, CDR1 is SGHTA and CDR2 is FQGTGA. V was pared by 5 bases and J by 0 bases, with 14 bases between. The CDR3 is made up of 15 amino acids. The CDR3 here is CASSPGRVHSYEQYF. The CDR3 DNA follows: TGTGCCAGCAGCCCCGGGCGGGTGCACTCCTACGAGCAGTACTTC.

The chain employs TRBV7-9 and TRBJ2-7, with 10 bases fitting TRBD1. V was clipped by 5 bases and J by 6 bases; unmatched bases: 7. The V gene's germline CDR1 is SEHNR and CDR2 FQNEAQ (reference sequence). The CDR3 has 14 residues. This CDR3 reads CASSLPGQGSEQYF. In DNA form, the CDR3 reads TGTGCCAGCAGCCTCCCGGGACAGGGGAGCGAGCAGTACTTC.

This clone was counted once. CDR3 sequence reads: CASSAWENYGYTF. The CDR3 nucleotides are TGTGCCAGCAGTGCCTGGGAAAACTATGGCTACACCTTC. The J gene is TRBJ1-2, the V gene TRBV6-6; no clear D. Trimming shortened V by 5 bases and J by 2 bases, and 9 bases separated the two germline ends. The CDR3 length is 13 residues. The germline V gene has CDR1 MNHNY and CDR2 SVGAGI (reference sequence).

This clone was recorded only once. This chain links TRBV28 with TRBJ1-1; D is uncertain. Germline CDR1 and CDR2: MDHEN and SYDVKM. This CDR3 contains 12 residues. V was clipped by 8 bases and J by 5 bases, with 12 bases between them. CDR3 loop: CASAGWETEAFF. The CDR3 region has the DNA TGTGCCAGCGCCGGATGGGAGACTGAAGCTTTCTTT. Supplemented by reference TRBV28 and TRBJ1-1, the full variable domain reads DVKVTQSSRYLVKRTGEKVFLECVQDMDHENMFWYRQDPGLGLRLIYFSYDVKMKEKGDIPEGYSVSREKKERFSLILESASTNQTSMYLCASAGWETEAFFGQGTRLTVV.

V usage is TRBV19 and J usage is TRBJ2-3, with 8 bases fitting TRBD2. This CDR3 contains 15 residues. Germline CDR1 reads LNHDA; CDR2 reads SQIVND (reference sequence). Losses at the gene ends were 6 bases for V and 4 bases for J; bases not matched to a gene: 9. CDR3 sequence reads: CASRAGDPPPDTQYF. CDR3 DNA sequence: TGTGCCAGTAGAGCGGGGGACCCACCCCCAGATACGCAGTATTTT.

The rearrangement joins TRBV11-2 to TRBJ2-6; D gene unclear. The CDR3 runs 13 residues. CDR1 is SGHAT, CDR2 FQNNGV, per germline. Trimming removed 6 bases from V and 2 bases from J, with 5 bases in between. CDR3 protein: CASREAGANVLTF. The CDR3 coding sequence is TGTGCCAGCAGGGAAGCTGGGGCCAACGTCCTGACTTTC.

The chain combines TRBV11-2 with TRBJ2-1; 15 bases agree with TRBD2. Germline assignment: CDR1 SGHAT and CDR2 FQNNGV. With V trimmed by 5 bases and J by 7 bases, 9 bases remained unmatched. This CDR3 has 17 residues. The CDR3: CASSPPWGTSGRNEQFF. In DNA form, the CDR3 reads TGTGCCAGCAGCCCCCCGTGGGGGACTAGCGGGAGGAATGAGCAGTTCTTC.

About this clone: This sample includes further DNA sequences coding for the same CDR3. The rearrangement joins TRBV28 to TRBJ1-3; D not resolved. The germline CDR1 and CDR2 sequences are MDHEN and SYDVKM. The ends were cut back, 4 bases at V and 3 bases at J, with 4 bases in the middle. This CDR3 spans 12 amino acids. The CDR3 DNA follows: TGTGCCAGCAGTTGGGGTGGAAACACCATATATTTT. Translation: CASSWGGNTIYF.

The chain uses TRBV10-3 and TRBJ2-5; unclear D gene. Germline CDR1 and CDR2: ENHRY and SYGVKD. Trimming removed 5 bases at V and 3 bases at J, with 13 bases between. The length of the CDR3 is 14 residues. CDR3 protein: CAISTDLTKETQYF. The CDR3, as DNA: TGTGCCATCAGTACAGACTTAACTAAAGAGACCCAGTACTTC.

This chain connects TRBV7-2 to TRBJ1-1, with D possibly TRBD1 on 6 matching bases. Germline-derived CDR1 and CDR2 are SGHTA and FQGNSA. The CDR3 totals 15 residues. V was pared by 5 bases and J by 0 bases, with 13 bases between. This CDR3 is CASSLTGGMNTEAFF. CDR3 in DNA: TGTGCCAGCAGCCTGACAGGCGGGATGAACACTGAAGCTTTCTTT.

This clone has only one observation. The V call is TRBV9, the J call TRBJ2-5; D is perhaps TRBD1 (6 bases). CDR1 is SGDLS, CDR2 YYNGEE, per germline. V was shortened by 4 bases and J by 1 base, with 26 bases between the two germline ends. The CDR3 contains 19 residues. CDR3 nucleotides: TGTGCCAGCAGCCCCCGTGGGTCTAGAGGGGGATGGGGCCAAGAGACCCAGTACTTC. Its protein is CASSPRGSRGGWGQETQYF.

In DNA form, the CDR3 reads TGTGCCAGCAGCTCCTCTGGGAGGGAGCAGTTCTTC. As protein: CASSSSGREQFF. The rearrangement joins TRBV5-4 to TRBJ2-1; D is possibly TRBD2 (6 bases). V gave up 3 bases and J gave up 10 bases, with 11 bases separating them. The length of the CDR3 is 12 residues. Germline values: CDR1 SGHNT, CDR2 YYREEE (reference sequence).

This chain uses TRBV28 with TRBJ2-7; tentatively, D is TRBD1 (6 bases). Trimming left V 5 bases short and J 8 bases short, with 13 bases between. This CDR3 is built from 12 residues. Germline-derived CDR1 and CDR2 are MDHEN and SYDVKM. The CDR3 region is CASSVTGSKQYF. DNA for the CDR3: TGTGCCAGCAGTGTAACAGGGTCCAAGCAGTACTTC.

The CDR3 loop is CATSYGAHTLSGTDTQYF. The CDR3 DNA follows: TGTGCCACCAGTTATGGGGCCCACACACTATCAGGCACAGATACGCAGTATTTT. This chain connects TRBV15 to TRBJ2-3, with D perhaps TRBD1 (5 bases). Trimming stripped 6 bases from V and 1 base from J, with 23 bases between. The CDR3 loop spans 18 amino acids. CDR1 and CDR2 from the germline V gene are LNHNV and YYDKDF (reference sequence).

This sequence joins TRBV20-1 and TRBJ2-1; D is unclear. There are 11 residues in the CDR3. From germline, CDR1 is DFQATT and CDR2 SNEGSKA (reference sequence). Trimming took 7 bases from V and 4 from J, leaving 8 bases between them. The CDR3 reads CSVWGYNEQFF. The DNA of the CDR3 is TGCAGTGTTTGGGGTTACAATGAGCAGTTCTTC.

This chain joins TRBV14 and TRBJ1-2; D call uncertain. Germline CDR1 is SGHDN and CDR2 is FVKESK. V lost 1 base, J lost 7 bases, and 13 bases lay in between. The CDR3 consists of 14 residues. The CDR3, as DNA: TGTGCCAGCAGCCAAGGATCGTTAGACTCTGGCTACACCTTC. Translation gives CASSQGSLDSGYTF.